Shown below are 24 T cell receptor beta chains from a single sample sequenced in a study of regulatory T cells in long-lasting Graves disease. Researchers made TCR beta libraries by using iRepertoire HTBI primers and running Arm-PCR on CDR3 regions. TCRdb used MiXCR to reprocess the multiplex PCR reads, holding one entry per CDR3 protein. The data show approximately 300,000 distinct CDR3 sequences, about 20% seen once. As for time point: newly diagnosed GD, antithyroid drugs for less than 3 months. With RNA extracted from PBMCs as input, the TCR library was made. The source was peripheral blood mononuclear cells (PBMCs), collected at new diagnosis, from a patient treated with antithyroid drugs. The receptors here all came from a female donor with Graves disease.

This clonotype showed up just a few times. The chain combines TRBV30 with TRBJ2-3, with D possibly matching TRBD2 (6 bases). The CDR3 is 13 residues long. The germline V gene has CDR1 GTSNPN and CDR2 SVGIG (reference sequence). V gave up 4 bases and J gave up 3 bases, with 11 bases separating them. The DNA of the CDR3 is TGTGCCTGGAAGGCGGCGGGAACAGATACGCAGTATTTT. The encoded protein is CAWKAAGTDTQYF.

This clonotype has a handful of counts. The V gene is TRBV20-1, the J gene TRBJ2-1; 7 nucleotides line up with TRBD2. Germline CDR1 and CDR2: DFQATT and SNEGSKA (reference sequence). This CDR3 has 16 amino acids. Losses at the gene ends were 3 bases for V and 0 bases for J; bases not matched to a gene: 8. The DNA of the CDR3 is TGCAGTGCTAGTCCCCGGCGGGGGAGCTCCTACAATGAGCAGTTCTTC. This gives the protein CSASPRRGSSYNEQFF.

To note about this clonotype: A single base separates this from a much larger clone, so it may be a read error. The CDR3 loop reads CVSSQGGIEQFF. For the CDR3, the DNA is TGTGTCAGCAGCCAAGGGGGGATTGAGCAGTTCTTC. The chain carries TRBV3-1 and TRBJ2-1, with D perhaps matching TRBD1 or TRBD2 (6 bases each). Germline-derived CDR1 and CDR2 are LGHDT and YNNKEL (reference sequence). This CDR3 region has 12 residues.

This chain joins TRBV27 and TRBJ2-5, with 8 bases lining up with TRBD1. CDR3 length: 17 residues. The germline gives CDR1 MNHEY, CDR2 SMNVEV (reference sequence). Trimming took 7 bases from V and 3 from J; bases not matched to a gene: 16. In DNA form, the CDR3 reads TGTGCCAGCATGGGTACCGACAGGGGCCGTTTGGAAGAGACCCAGTACTTC. Translated, it gives CASMGTDRGRLEETQYF.

This clonotype was seen repeatedly, ten times or more. This chain uses TRBV12-3 or TRBV12-4 with TRBJ2-7, with 8 positions matching TRBD2. V gave up 2 bases and J gave up 4 bases; unmatched junction bases: 7. The CDR3 consists of 15 residues. CDR3 DNA: TGTGCCAGCAGTTTACAGCGGGAGCTGGGGTACGAGCAGTACTTC. Amino acids: CASSLQRELGYEQYF.

This clonotype was seen just once. The V gene is TRBV20-1, the J gene TRBJ2-3, with 10 nucleotides matching TRBD2. V gave up 2 bases and J gave up 3 bases; unmatched junction bases: 8. This CDR3 contains 16 residues. Germline V gene data show CDR1 as DFQATT and CDR2 as SNEGSKA (reference sequence). In DNA, the CDR3 is TGCAGTGCTAGACCTCTAGCGGGAGTGGAGACAGATACGCAGTATTTT. Residues: CSARPLAGVETDTQYF.

The chain has TRBV12-3 or TRBV12-4 and TRBJ1-2, with a possible D match to TRBD1 (6 bases). The CDR3 extends over 14 amino acids. Trimming left V 6 bases short and J 6 bases short, with 17 bases between. CDR3 loop: CASRPGQTINGYTF. The CDR3 DNA reads TGTGCCAGCAGGCCGGGACAAACTATCAATGGCTACACCTTC.

About this clonotype: A far larger clone is a single base away, which makes a read error likely. The chain has TRBV7-2 and TRBJ1-5; the D is unclear. Trimming shortened V by 6 bases and J by 4 bases, and 4 bases separated the two germline ends. CDR3 length equals 11 residues. Germline CDR1 is SGHTA and CDR2 is FQGNSA. In DNA form, the CDR3 reads TGTGCCAGCAGTATTAATCAGCCCCAGCATTTT. This sequence encodes CASSINQPQHF.

Comments on this clonotype: This is likely an artifact of a read error, given a far larger clone one base away. The chain recombines TRBV12-3 or TRBV12-4 with TRBJ2-1; D is unresolved. CDR3 length: 14 amino acids. V was shortened by 6 bases and J by 10 bases, with 19 bases between the two germline ends. For the CDR3, the DNA is TGTGCCAGCAGCCCTTCGGCACGTCCCAACGAGCAGTTCTTC. It is translated as CASSPSARPNEQFF.

This clonotype was seen many times. DNA for the CDR3: TGTGCCAGTAGTATCTCGCCGGGGGGGTCCTACAATGAGCAGTTCTTC. It encodes CASSISPGGSYNEQFF. This chain joins TRBV19 and TRBJ2-1; TRBD2 aligns across 8 bases. Unmatched junction bases numbered 5, after V lost 3 bases and J lost 1 base. This CDR3 has 16 amino acids. Germline V gene data show CDR1 as LNHDA and CDR2 as SQIVND (reference sequence).

This chain's CDR3 is CASSLEFRDNYGYTF. The CDR3 nucleotides read TGTGCCAGCAGTTTGGAGTTCAGGGATAACTATGGCTACACCTTC. This chain uses TRBV6-2 or TRBV6-3 with TRBJ1-2, with a weak D call TRBD1 (5 bases). Germline V lookup: CDR1 MNHEY, CDR2 SVGEGT. V dropped 4 bases and J dropped 1 base, with 13 bases sitting between them. This CDR3 has 15 residues.

The V call is TRBV3-1, the J call TRBJ1-1, with 8 bases that match TRBD1. V gave up 2 bases and J gave up 6 bases; unmatched junction bases: 5. The CDR3 spans 14 residues. Per germline, CDR1 LGHDT and CDR2 YNNKEL (reference sequence). As DNA, the CDR3 is TGTGCCAGCAGCCAAAAGGGACAGGAGGCTGAAGCTTTCTTT. Protein sequence: CASSQKGQEAEAFF.

This clonotype was observed a handful of times. Germline and junction disagree at one end, which may indicate a read error. The V gene is TRBV25-1, the J gene TRBJ2-5; no clear D. The length of the CDR3 is 12 residues. CDR1 is MGHDK and CDR2 is SYGVNS in the germline V gene. CDR3 amino acids: CTSSLPGETQYF. The DNA of the CDR3 is TGTACCAGCAGTCTGCCCGGAGAGACCCAGTACTTC. Together with reference TRBV25-1 and TRBJ2-5, the CDR3 gives the full variable domain: EADIYQTPRYLVIGTGKKITLECSQTMGHDKMYWYQQDPGMELHLIHYSYGVNSTEKGDLSSESTVSRIRTEHFPLTLESARPSHTSQYLCTSSLPGETQYFGPGTRLLVL.

This clonotype has at least ten counts. The gene calls are TRBV9 and TRBJ1-2; D not certain. The CDR3 loop spans 13 amino acids. The germline gives CDR1 SGDLS, CDR2 YYNGEE. The V end was cut by 1 base, the J end by 4 bases, with 8 bases between. CDR3 region: CASSVRGSYGYTF. CDR3 sequence (DNA): TGTGCCAGCAGCGTACGGGGTAGCTATGGCTACACCTTC.

This clonotype was found many times. The genes are TRBV28 and TRBJ2-3, with 8 nucleotides matching TRBD2. Per germline, CDR1 MDHEN and CDR2 SYDVKM. With V trimmed by 8 bases and J by 1 base, 8 bases remained unmatched. This CDR3 has 15 amino acids. The CDR3 here is CASGTAGVGTDTQYF. For the CDR3, the DNA is TGTGCCAGCGGTACAGCGGGAGTGGGCACAGATACGCAGTATTTT.

This clonotype was seen many times. This rearrangement joins TRBV5-1 to TRBJ2-4, with D maybe TRBD2 (5 bases). Trimming took off 4 bases at V and 0 bases at J, with 11 bases between the two ends. The germline V gene has CDR1 SGHRS and CDR2 YFSETQ. The CDR3 totals 15 residues. For the CDR3, the DNA is TGCGCCAGCAGCCCGGACTTGAAAGCCAAAAACATTCAGTACTTC. Amino acids: CASSPDLKAKNIQYF.

A few counts support this clonotype. This sequence joins TRBV27 and TRBJ1-5; no clear D. V lost 5 bases and J lost 5, with 10 bases in between. CDR3 length: 13 residues. Germline-derived CDR1 and CDR2 are MNHEY and SMNVEV (reference sequence). CDR3 sequence: CASSDQGYQPQHF. CDR3 sequence (DNA): TGTGCCAGCAGTGACCAAGGTTATCAGCCCCAGCATTTT.

The rearrangement uses TRBV20-1 and TRBJ2-3; 7 bases line up with TRBD2. The CDR3 covers 16 residues. The junction had 11 bases not matched to a gene; V was cut back by 3 bases and J by 2 bases. Germline V gene lookup returns CDR1 DFQATT and CDR2 SNEGSKA (reference sequence). The CDR3 spells CSASLLRDYNTDTQYF. Written as DNA, the CDR3 is TGCAGTGCTAGTTTACTCCGGGACTATAACACAGATACGCAGTATTTT.

The sample holds many counts of this clonotype. The chain has TRBV27 and TRBJ2-7; a weak D match, TRBD1 (9 bases). Germline V gene sequence: CDR1 MNHEY, CDR2 SMNVEV (reference sequence). This CDR3 is 18 amino acids long. V lost 5 bases to trimming and J lost 0 bases, with 23 bases between them. The CDR3 coding sequence is TGTGCCAGCAGTCCAGGGACAGGGTTAGCGGGGAGCTCCTACGAGCAGTACTTC. Amino acids: CASSPGTGLAGSSYEQYF.

Notes on this clonotype: With a much larger clone just one base away, this may be a read error. The conserved closing phenylalanine or tryptophan is absent in this CDR3, likely reflecting a read error. V usage is TRBV12-5 and J usage is TRBJ2-5; no clear D. V was trimmed by 0 bases and J by 1 base, leaving 6 bases between them. CDR1 is LGHNT, CDR2 FRNRAP, per germline. The CDR3 contains 14 residues. CDR3 residues: CASGLVPGQETQYY. DNA for the CDR3: TGTGCTAGTGGTTTGGTCCCGGGCCAAGAGACCCAGTACTAC.

The chain employs TRBV6-1 and TRBJ2-5; TRBD1 agrees at 9 bases. Germline assignment: CDR1 MNHNS and CDR2 SASEGT. V trimming: 6 bases; J trimming: 4 bases; junction bases outside the gene matches: 9. There are 15 residues in the CDR3. CDR3 DNA sequence: TGTGCCAGCAGCTTGAGGACAGGGGCTGGAGAGACCCAGTACTTC. Translating gives CASSLRTGAGETQYF.

Comments on this clonotype: This may be a read error, as it is one base from a much larger clone. The J gene is TRBJ1-1, the V gene TRBV29-1, with 8 bases that match TRBD1. The germline gives CDR1 SQVTM, CDR2 ANQGSEA. This CDR3 contains 16 residues. V lost 3 bases to trimming and J lost 4 bases; unmatched junction nucleotides: 13. In DNA, the CDR3 is TGCAGCGTTGAGGGGGGGACAGGAGTACCGTGCACTGAAGCTTTCTTT. It translates to CSVEGGTGVPCTEAFF.

In regard to this clonotype: A far larger clone is off by one base, so a read error is likely. This chain connects TRBV28 to TRBJ2-7, with D possibly TRBD2 on 5 matching bases. CDR1 MDHEN and CDR2 SYDVKM come from the germline V gene. Between the trimmed V and J ends, which lost 4 bases and 7 bases, there was a span of 23 bases. The CDR3 covers 16 residues. The CDR3 sequence: CASSSLRASSYNEQYF. CDR3 nucleotide sequence: TGTGCCAGCAGTTCCTTACGGGCTAGCTCCTACAATGAGCAGTACTTC.

This chain links TRBV5-1 with TRBJ1-2, with 7 bases that match TRBD1. In germline, CDR1 is SGHRS, CDR2 YFSETQ. The CDR3 is 14 residues long. V was clipped by 6 bases and J by 2 bases; unmatched bases: 7. For the CDR3, the DNA is TGCGCCAGCATCCCCGCGACAGGGAACTATGGCTACACCTTC. Translation: CASIPATGNYGYTF.